The rows below give T cell receptor beta chains drawn from one sample of a study of cytomegalovirus exposure and HLA in healthy donors. Sequencing used immunoSEQ multiplex PCR; TCRdb keeps in-frame clones, though not all of them. The data show more than 150,000 clones, around three quarters seen once. The specimen was PBMCs. All receptors come from a woman aged 25-40 years in good health and CMV-seropositive. Both conserved end residues are part of each CDR3. Fields, in order: J gene, clone size, D gene, V gene, CDR3 protein, CDR3 DNA. D genes are given only for firm matches. Rows give clone size only sometimes, using once, few, many, or a class for an expanded clone.

>TRBJ2-7|NA|NA|TRBV4-3
CASSLRRSSYEQYF
TGCGCCAGCAGCCTTCGGAGGAGCTCCTACGAGCAGTACTTC
>TRBJ2-6|NA|TRBD1|TRBV9
CASSVGTGFYPGANVLTF
TGTGCCAGCAGCGTGGGGACAGGGTTTTACCCTGGGGCCAACGTCCTGACTTTC
>TRBJ1-6|NA|TRBD1|TRBV9
CASSVGQGGSPLHF
TGTGCCAGCAGCGTGGGACAGGGAGGATCACCCCTCCACTTT
>TRBJ2-2|NA|NA|TRBV21-1
CASSKVDQGAVNTGELFF
TGTGCCAGCAGCAAAGTAGACCAGGGGGCAGTGAACACCGGGGAGCTGTTTTTT
>TRBJ1-1|once|NA|TRBV2
CASSEALRVLPNTEAFF
TGTGCCAGCAGTGAAGCGCTTCGGGTCCTCCCGAACACTGAAGCTTTCTTT
>TRBJ1-3|NA|NA|TRBV7-2
CATTSGNTIYF
TGTGCCACCACTTCGGGGAACACCATATATTTT
>TRBJ2-7|NA|TRBD1|TRBV5-5
CASSFPRTRTGDSYEQYF
TGTGCCAGCAGCTTTCCCCGCACCCGGACAGGGGACTCCTACGAGCAGTACTTC
>TRBJ2-3|NA|TRBD2|TRBV10-1
CASSDRLAGGLDTQYF
TGCGCCAGCAGTGATCGGCTAGCGGGGGGACTAGATACGCAGTATTTT
>TRBJ2-1|NA|TRBD2|TRBV5-1
CASNPGGLAGSLYNEQFF
TGCGCCAGCAATCCAGGAGGGCTAGCGGGGTCCCTTTACAATGAGCAGTTCTTC
>TRBJ1-1|NA|NA|TRBV4-3
CASSGSTVDSEAFF
TGCGCCAGCAGTGGGTCGACAGTCGACTCTGAAGCTTTCTTT
>TRBJ2-7|NA|TRBD1|TRBV27
CASSFRGQDAYEQYF
TGTGCCAGCAGTTTTCGGGGACAGGATGCCTACGAGCAGTACTTC
>TRBJ2-3|NA|NA|TRBV9
CASSPRDFGDTQYF
TGTGCCAGCAGCCCCCGGGACTTTGGCGATACGCAGTATTTT
>TRBJ1-3|NA|NA|TRBV9
CASSVELGSGNTIYF
TGTGCCAGCAGCGTAGAACTAGGGTCTGGAAACACCATATATTTT
>TRBJ2-7|NA|NA|TRBV9
CASSPRAGNYEQYF
TGTGCCAGCAGCCCACGGGCGGGAAACTACGAGCAGTACTTC
>TRBJ2-5|NA|TRBD1|TRBV4-1
CASSQEGTGEETQYF
TGCGCCAGCAGCCAAGAGGGGACAGGGGAAGAGACCCAGTACTTC
>TRBJ2-3|NA|TRBD2|TRBV2
CASSGLAGGTDTQYF
TGTGCCAGCAGCGGACTAGCGGGGGGGACGGATACGCAGTATTTT
>TRBJ2-7|NA|NA|TRBV7-2
CASSLDRVLNEQYF
TGTGCCAGCAGCTTAGACAGGGTATTAAACGAGCAGTACTTC
>TRBJ1-6|NA|NA|TRBV28
CASSGGSSYNSPLHF
TGTGCCAGCAGCGGGGGAAGCTCCTATAATTCACCCCTCCACTTT
>TRBJ1-5|NA|NA|TRBV4-3
CASSRAYQGNQPQHF
TGCGCCAGCAGCCGAGCCTACCAGGGCAATCAGCCCCAGCATTTT
>TRBJ1-4|NA|TRBD1|TRBV7-2
CASSRTGGGEKLFF
TGTGCCAGCAGCAGGACAGGGGGGGGCGAAAAACTGTTTTTT
>TRBJ2-3|NA|TRBD2|TRBV30
CAWSVAGARDTQYF
TGTGCCTGGAGTGTAGCGGGGGCGAGGGATACGCAGTATTTT
>TRBJ1-4|NA|TRBD1|TRBV6-5
CASSWTGGATNEKLFF
TGTGCCAGCAGTTGGACAGGCGGTGCAACTAATGAAAAACTGTTTTTT
>TRBJ2-7|NA|NA|TRBV4-1
CASSQDWRRVTDEQYF
TGCGCCAGCAGCCAAGATTGGCGCAGGGTTACCGACGAGCAGTACTTC
>TRBJ2-5|NA|TRBD1|TRBV12-5
CASGFLDRGLGETQYF
TGTGCTAGTGGTTTTTTGGACAGGGGGCTTGGGGAGACCCAGTACTTC
>TRBJ1-2|NA|NA|TRBV7-6
CASSQQAGGFYGYTF
TGTGCCAGCAGCCAGCAAGCCGGGGGATTCTATGGCTACACCTTC
>TRBJ2-7|NA|NA|TRBV5-3
CARSGPRGYSEQYF
TGTGCCAGAAGCGGTCCCCGAGGCTATAGCGAGCAGTACTTC
>TRBJ2-7|few|TRBD1|TRBV6-5
CASSYSRWGTGEQYF
TGTGCCAGCAGTTACTCGAGGTGGGGGACAGGCGAGCAGTACTTC
>TRBJ2-5|NA|NA|TRBV27
CASSLNQGKTQYF
TGTGCCAGCAGTTTAAATCAGGGAAAGACCCAGTACTTC
>TRBJ1-2|once|NA|TRBV5-1
CASNAGTINYGYTF
TGCGCCAGCAATGCAGGGACAATTAACTATGGCTACACCTTC
>TRBJ1-2|few|TRBD1|TRBV6-5
CASSPDRGLSGYTF
TGTGCCAGCAGCCCGGACAGGGGACTAAGCGGCTACACCTTC
>TRBJ1-6|NA|TRBD1|TRBV7-9
CASSIDRGSPLHF
TGTGCCAGCAGCATCGACAGGGGCTCACCCCTCCACTTT
>TRBJ2-7|NA|TRBD2|TRBV10-3
CAIRTSGGLMGGYEQYF
TGTGCCATTCGGACTAGCGGGGGGCTCATGGGAGGTTACGAGCAGTACTTC
>TRBJ1-2|few|TRBD1|TRBV5-6
CASSLGPGQGALYGYTF
TGTGCCAGCAGCTTGGGGCCCGGACAGGGGGCCCTCTATGGCTACACCTTC
>TRBJ2-1|NA|TRBD2|TRBV4-3
CASSQERELAASSYNEQFF
TGCGCCAGCAGCCAAGAACGGGAGCTAGCGGCTAGCTCCTACAATGAGCAGTTCTTC
>TRBJ2-5|NA|TRBD2|TRBV30
CAANRLAGGLQETQYF
TGTGCCGCGAATAGACTAGCGGGGGGGCTGCAAGAGACCCAGTACTTC
>TRBJ2-7|NA|TRBD1|TRBV18
CASSGDRGLGEQYF
TGTGCCAGCTCCGGGGACAGGGGGCTGGGCGAGCAGTACTTC
>TRBJ2-7|NA|NA|TRBV2
CASSVFGHLGAYEQYF
TGTGCCAGCAGCGTATTCGGACACCTTGGGGCCTACGAGCAGTACTTC
>TRBJ1-1|NA|NA|TRBV18
CASSRARTNTEAFF
TGTGCCAGCTCACGGGCCAGAACCAACACTGAAGCTTTCTTT
>TRBJ1-2|few|NA|TRBV19
CASKWRDDYGYTF
TGTGCCAGTAAGTGGAGGGACGACTATGGCTACACCTTC
>TRBJ2-5|NA|TRBD2|TRBV18
CASSPPVAGAQETQYF
TGTGCCAGCTCACCACCAGTAGCGGGGGCCCAAGAGACCCAGTACTTC
>TRBJ1-3|NA|NA|TRBV18
CASSPAGSLSGNTIYF
TGTGCCAGCTCACCAGCGGGCAGCCTCTCTGGAAACACCATATATTTT
>TRBJ1-4|NA|NA|TRBV4-2
CASSPGREDEKLFF
TGTGCCAGCAGCCCTGGGAGGGAGGATGAAAAACTGTTTTTT
>TRBJ2-5|NA|TRBD2|TRBV9
CASSFQTSGGVSEQYF
TGTGCCAGCAGCTTCCAAACTAGCGGGGGGGTCTCGGAGCAGTACTTC
>TRBJ1-6|NA|TRBD1|TRBV7-2
CASSSRQGNSPLHF
TGTGCCAGCAGCTCCAGACAGGGTAATTCACCCCTCCACTTT